Sequencing of this T cell receptor (beta chain) was carried out in a study of CD8 T cells in ankylosing spondylitis (dated by TCRdb to about 2017). About the full investigation: T cell receptor beta repertoires were profiled in healthy donors and ankylosing spondylitis patients so that disease-linked TCR variants could be found. In total, the full study cohort was made up of about 99 healthy donors and roughly 27 ankylosing spondylitis patients. Peripheral blood was sampled, and synovial fluid was additionally collected from ankylosing spondylitis patients. Overall results and qualifications from the work: Some motif variants had previously been reported in the synovial fluid and blood of reactive arthritis patients, which suggests shared mechanisms of disease initiation. Blood from ankylosing spondylitis patients appeared to be characterized by a TCR beta motif composed of about eight highly homologous amino acid variants. The disease-linked clones were reported to be significantly enriched in matched synovial fluid samples from ankylosing spondylitis patients. The disease-linked clones had a CD8+ phenotype and were found at relatively low frequencies in peripheral blood.

The instrument was an Illumina HiSeq 2500. Quantitative 5'-RACE with molecular barcodes was the method used to prepare the TCR beta libraries. From the authors' description of their analysis: A new computational method based on a probabilistic model of VDJ rearrangement was used to identify disease-linked TCR variants. Clones were called with MiXCR by TCRdb after fastp trimmed the public reads at Q25, and only in-frame beta chains were retained. Every entry covers one CDR3 protein and lists the most common genes and DNA from its rows. TCRdb, not the authors, supplied the V and J calls. In this sample the table shows 200,000 to 300,000 distinct CDR3 sequences, about 10% of which occur a single time. The ten largest make up less than 8% of the sample. This clonotype showed up many times. Its antigen is unknown. No per-base quality is available; no much larger clone lies one base away. The sequencing input was blood, either unsorted or a sorted T cell fraction (not recorded which). The receptor's source is a male donor with ankylosing spondylitis or in good health (not recorded which).

The bases read TGCAGTGCTCAACGGGCCTTATCTGGCTCCTACGAGCAGTACTTC. It codes for CSAQRALSGSYEQYF. The sequence is built from TRBV20-1 and TRBJ2-7, with no D gene named confidently. V loses 5 bases of germline sequence and J loses 0 bases, and the interval between the two ends is 17 bases. Sequences DFQATT (CDR1) and SNEGSKA (CDR2) are obtained from the germline V gene (reference sequence). Counted from cysteine to phenylalanine, this CDR3 has 15 amino acids. Of all the DNA, just the CDR3 is kept, 45 bases in frame from base 1.